The entry below describes one T cell receptor (beta chain). This clonotype was seen at least ten times. The target of this receptor is not known. No much larger clone exists at a distance of one base, and base qualities are not known. This sample stems from a study of regulatory T cells in long-lasting Graves disease (dated by TCRdb to the early 2020s). For the study in its entirety: Patients with newly diagnosed Graves' disease had been on antithyroid drugs for under 3 months. The study was conducted in China and was registered as a clinical trial. A total of about 33 samples underwent TCR sequencing: some 13 from persistent and some 20 from newly diagnosed Graves' disease patients. This study used TCR sequencing and RNA sequencing of peripheral blood to compare persistent Graves' disease patients against newly diagnosed Graves' disease patients. The study at large found these results: Sequencing and analysis were restricted to the TCR beta chain. Patients with persistent disease shared more public clonotypes (roughly 2,900) than newly diagnosed patients did (about 1,000). Preferential use of TRBV28, TRBJ1-2 and TRBJ2-5 was observed in persistent disease, whereas TRBV20-1 and TRBJ2-1 were favored in newly diagnosed disease. Because the primary lesion, thyroid tissue, could not be accessed, the study looked at peripheral blood alone. Persistent Graves' disease patients showed lower TCR Shannon entropy and fewer highly expanded clones than newly diagnosed patients, suggesting clonal expansion. The small sample size was acknowledged by the authors as a limitation that may reduce accuracy.

Interpreted using the paper, the time point label stands for: newly diagnosed GD, antithyroid drugs for less than 3 months. For both TCR sequencing and RNA sequencing, RNA was extracted from PBMCs using TRIzol. Graves' disease was diagnosed according to American Thyroid Association guidelines. Patients for the study were recruited at an endocrinology department in Xi'an, China. Each patient gave approximately 10 milliliters of peripheral blood, collected in an EDTA anticoagulant tube. Ficoll Paque Plus density gradient separation was used to isolate PBMCs, and no additional T cell sorting was done. An Agilent 2100 Bioanalyzer and agarose gel were used to check RNA quality, and a NanoDrop 2000 was used to measure RNA concentration. V gives up 2 bases and J gives up 8 bases, and the segment between their germline ends measures 24 bases. Reading the germline V gene gives CDR1 SNHLY and CDR2 FYNNEI. CDR3 length: 17 amino acids, cysteine to phenylalanine. Here the CDR3 DNA is all that survives: 51 bases in frame from base 1.

The library was made by multiplex PCR. Sequencer: Illumina HiSeq 4000. CDR3 regions were amplified by Arm-PCR with iRepertoire HTBI primers to construct TCR beta libraries. Before sequencing, the PCR products underwent gel purification. The authors' analysis ran thus. Gene usage analysis of CDR3 amino acid clonotypes used the 60 to 80 TRBV and around 13 TRBJ segments found across samples. Filtered high-quality paired reads were merged into contigs using COPE and FqMerger. BLAST was used to align contigs to IMGT TRBV, TRBD and TRBJ reference genes, and CDR3 was defined according to IMGT. Any clonotype with a frequency above 0.1% was classified as a highly expanded clone. Shannon entropy was used to measure repertoire diversity, and the Gini coefficient was used to measure V-J evenness. A clonotype was considered public if more than one individual shared it. TCRdb reran the public reads through fastp at Q25 and MiXCR, keeping productive beta chains. Under each unique CDR3 protein, matching rows form one entry showing the most common genes and DNA. Here the V and J calls rest on TCRdb's processing, not on the authors' analysis. The sample yields about 300,000 distinct CDR3 sequences; 15% to 20% were counted once. Together, the top ten hold 35% to 45% of the sample.

The chain is made from TRBV2 and TRBJ1-2; tentative D gene TRBD1, with 5 bases matching. The sequenced sample was peripheral blood mononuclear cells (PBMCs), obtained at new diagnosis, from a patient treated with antithyroid drugs. The receptor was derived from a female donor with Graves disease. This receptor has the CDR3 CASSESLQSAEGDGYTF. The nucleotide sequence is TGTGCCAGCAGTGAATCTTTGCAGTCGGCGGAAGGGGACGGCTACACCTTC.